This T cell receptor (beta chain) originates from a study of Ad26.COV2.S vaccination and SARS-CoV-2 variants. Treatment: about 20 received Ad26.COV2.S at low or high dose, single or two shots; about 5 received placebo; per-sample allocation not given. The investigators took samples on day 63 after the first vaccine or placebo injection. Only in-frame clones appear in the TCRdb table, and some are missing; sequencing was by immunoSEQ multiplex PCR. This sample has about 400,000 clones, with about 88% found just once. The germline gives CDR1 MNHNS, CDR2 SASEGT. This CDR3 contains 16 residues. Between the trimmed V and J ends, which lost 2 bases and 1 base, there was a span of 13 bases.

This TCR was sampled from a person aged 18-60 years who received the Ad26.COV2.S COVID-19 vaccine or a placebo. This chain links TRBV6-1 with TRBJ2-3; D unclear. This material consisted of peripheral blood, taken in a trial of Ad26.COV2.S vaccine versus placebo. The CDR3 DNA reads as TGTGCCAGCAGTGAAAGGGTACTCACGGGCACAGATACGCAGTATTTT. Its translation: CASSERVLTGTDTQYF.